The rows below give T cell receptor beta chains drawn from one sample of a study of T-cell reconstitution after alpha-beta-depleted transplantation in children. Each CDR3 protein gets one entry after TCRdb re-called the PCR reads with MiXCR. The data show about 830,000 distinct CDR3 sequences, around 17% seen once. The sequencing here drew on PBMCs, mostly from graft donor cells, taken 360 days after TCRalphabeta/CD19-depleted stem cell transplant. These receptors originate from a male patient under 18 who had a stem cell transplant for acute lymphoblastic leukemia, so the T cells may come from the graft donor. CDR3s include the opening cysteine and the closing phenylalanine or tryptophan. D genes are given only for firm matches.

v_call	d_call	j_call	cdr3_aa
TRBV9	TRBD2	TRBJ2-3	CASSVQTSVRTDTQYF
TRBV21-1	-	TRBJ2-1	CASSNHGTAVDNEQFF
TRBV3-1	TRBD2	TRBJ2-5	CASSPYYFGGGPETQYF
TRBV9	TRBD2	TRBJ2-7	CASSGRLAGGNEQYF
TRBV10-3	-	TRBJ1-1	CAISESVDTEAFF
TRBV29-1	-	TRBJ2-5	CSVERTGGRETQYF
TRBV6-1	-	TRBJ2-1	CASSVLGGAYNEQFF
TRBV24-1	TRBD2	TRBJ2-2	CATSDLTSGDSTGELFF
TRBV16	-	TRBJ2-7	CASSNGGNEQYF
TRBV20-1	TRBD1	TRBJ2-5	CSARPLQGQPQETQYF
TRBV20-1	TRBD1	TRBJ1-2	CSATVGFDRASF
TRBV28	TRBD1	TRBJ2-1	CASSLAWDRGRDEQFF
TRBV12-3/TRBV12-4	TRBD2	TRBJ2-7	CASSLDASGMSSYEQYF
TRBV6-1	-	TRBJ2-1	CASSPWTDYNEQFF
TRBV6-1	-	TRBJ2-2	CASGGTETNTGELFF
TRBV4-1	-	TRBJ1-2	CASSQEPTGHYGYTF
TRBV10-2	-	TRBJ2-3	CASSRHWTAYTDTQYF
TRBV7-8	-	TRBJ1-1	CASSLISAGTEAFF
TRBV12-3/TRBV12-4	-	TRBJ1-4	CASSLSSEKLFF
TRBV12-3/TRBV12-4	-	TRBJ2-1	CASSWSNEQFF
TRBV4-1	-	TRBJ2-1	CASSPEVTSYNEQFF
TRBV20-1	TRBD1	TRBJ2-7	CSARDLGRQGSYEQYF
TRBV6-1	-	TRBJ1-3	CASSPFSFTASSGNTIYF
TRBV27	-	TRBJ1-6	CASSLQMSGGSPLHF
TRBV12-3/TRBV12-4	-	TRBJ1-5	CASSLLEHSNQPQHF